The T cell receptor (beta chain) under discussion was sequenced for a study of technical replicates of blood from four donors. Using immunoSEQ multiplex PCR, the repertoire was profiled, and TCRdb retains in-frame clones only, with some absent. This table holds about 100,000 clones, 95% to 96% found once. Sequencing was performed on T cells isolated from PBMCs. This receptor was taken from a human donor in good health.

The CDR3 protein is CASSMGQGRRYEQYF. The CDR3 DNA reads TGTGCCAGTAGTATGGGACAGGGGAGACGGTACGAGCAGTACTTC. The rearrangement links TRBV19 to TRBJ2-7, with 10 bases identical to TRBD1. The CDR3 spans 15 residues. V shed 3 bases, J shed 4 bases, and the junction held 6 bases outside the gene matches. The germline gives CDR1 LNHDA, CDR2 SQIVND (reference sequence).